A selection of T cell receptor beta chains follows, all from one sample in a study of graft-versus-host responses after intestinal transplantation. Clones were read by immunoSEQ multiplex PCR, and TCRdb kept only the in-frame ones, dropping some. The data show approximately 88,000 clones, with roughly 90% seen just once and less than 0.12% held by the top ten. Their antigens are not known. This sample comprised unstimulated CD4+ T cells sorted from spleen or lymph node cells, obtained before intestinal transplant. The source is a human donor who received an intestinal transplant. Each CDR3 is given with its conserved first and last residue. A D gene is named only where the DNA matches it firmly. Size is omitted from some rows. Given values are once, few, many or a class for expanded clones.

j_call | clone_size | d_call | v_call | cdr3_aa | cdr3_nt
TRBJ2-5 | NA | TRBD2 | TRBV5-1 | CASSLLGTSGAQYF | TGCGCCAGCAGCCTACTAGGGACTAGCGGGGCCCAGTACTTC
TRBJ2-5 | NA | NA | TRBV2 | CASSARVKETQYF | TGTGCCAGCAGTGCGAGAGTGAAAGAGACCCAGTACTTC
TRBJ2-1 | NA | NA | TRBV7-9 | CASSLAAGNNEQFF | TGTGCCAGCAGCTTGGCCGCGGGGAATAATGAGCAGTTCTTC
TRBJ2-1 | once | TRBD2 | TRBV9 | CASSSGLAEYNEQFF | TGTGCCAGCAGCTCAGGACTAGCGGAATACAATGAGCAGTTCTTC
TRBJ2-6 | NA | NA | TRBV2 | CASSERGTGANALTF | TGTGCCAGCAGTGAAAGAGGCACTGGGGCCAACGCCCTGACTTTC
TRBJ1-2 | NA | TRBD1 | TRBV7-6 | CASSSPGQGAGGYTF | TGTGCCAGCAGCTCGCCGGGACAGGGGGCGGGGGGCTACACCTTC
TRBJ2-5 | NA | TRBD2 | TRBV15 | CATSLRSGGQETQYF | TGTGCCACCAGCTTACGAAGCGGGGGCCAAGAGACCCAGTACTTC
TRBJ1-4 | NA | NA | TRBV18 | CASSPGRGAEKLFF | TGTGCCAGCTCACCAGGGAGGGGCGCGGAAAAACTGTTTTTT
TRBJ1-1 | NA | NA | TRBV7-3 | CASSLDGGNTEAFF | TGTGCCAGCAGCTTAGACGGCGGGAACACTGAAGCTTTCTTT
TRBJ2-3 | once | NA | TRBV9 | CASSLGLQLLDTQYF | TGTGCCAGCAGCCTGGGACTCCAGTTGTTGGATACGCAGTATTTT
TRBJ2-7 | few | NA | TRBV15 | CATSRPDRLHEQYF | TGTGCCACCAGCAGACCCGACAGGCTGCACGAGCAGTACTTC
TRBJ2-5 | NA | TRBD2 | TRBV10-3 | CAISGSGRGETQYF | TGTGCCATCAGTGGGTCGGGGCGGGGGGAGACCCAGTACTTC
TRBJ2-5 | NA | TRBD2 | TRBV5-1 | CASSLAIAGAQETQYF | TGCGCCAGCAGCTTGGCAATAGCGGGGGCTCAAGAGACCCAGTACTTC
TRBJ1-4 | NA | NA | TRBV2 | CASTVTATNEKLFF | TGTGCCAGCACGGTTACCGCAACTAATGAAAAACTGTTTTTT
TRBJ2-1 | NA | NA | TRBV6-1 | CASSPSPEPYNEQFF | TGTGCCAGCAGCCCGAGCCCCGAGCCCTACAATGAGCAGTTCTTC
TRBJ2-2 | NA | TRBD1 | TRBV7-3 | CASSHRRQGRGTGELFF | TGTGCCAGCAGCCACCGACGACAGGGTCGGGGTACCGGGGAGCTGTTTTTT
TRBJ1-4 | NA | TRBD1 | TRBV7-8 | CASSPRTGVREKLFF | TGTGCCAGCAGCCCCCGGACAGGGGTTCGGGAAAAACTGTTTTTT
TRBJ2-1 | NA | TRBD2 | TRBV5-1 | CASVGGLAGANDEQFF | TGCGCCAGCGTAGGGGGACTAGCGGGGGCCAACGATGAGCAGTTCTTC
TRBJ1-1 | NA | TRBD1 | TRBV2 | CASRDRALGEAFF | TGTGCCAGCAGAGACAGGGCCTTAGGGGAAGCTTTCTTT
TRBJ1-2 | NA | NA | TRBV7-8 | CASSLADSYGYTF | TGTGCCAGCAGCTTGGCGGACAGCTATGGCTACACCTTC
TRBJ1-4 | NA | NA | TRBV5-1 | CASSLTGWEEKLFF | TGCGCCAGCAGCCTGACAGGTTGGGAAGAAAAACTGTTTTTT
TRBJ2-3 | NA | NA | TRBV7-8 | CASTPRGPTDTQYF | TGTGCCAGCACCCCCAGGGGCCCCACAGATACGCAGTATTTT
TRBJ2-1 | NA | NA | TRBV6-5 | CASSLVIGGNEQFF | TGTGCCAGCAGTTTGGTCATCGGGGGCAATGAGCAGTTCTTC
TRBJ2-5 | NA | TRBD2 | TRBV5-1 | CASSQGTSGGRETQYF | TGCGCCAGCAGCCAAGGGACTAGCGGGGGTCGAGAGACCCAGTACTTC
TRBJ2-2 | NA | NA | TRBV7-9 | CASSPRTGELFF | TGTGCCAGCAGCCCTCGGACCGGGGAGCTGTTTTTT
TRBJ1-1 | NA | NA | TRBV18 | CASSPPGGGTEAFF | TGTGCCAGCTCACCACCGGGGGGTGGAACTGAAGCTTTCTTT
TRBJ1-3 | NA | NA | TRBV6-1 | CASTPQGSGNTIYF | TGTGCCAGCACTCCCCAGGGATCTGGAAACACCATATATTTT
TRBJ2-1 | NA | TRBD2 | TRBV10-3 | CAISGGGGTYNEQFF | TGTGCCATCAGTGGCGGGGGAGGTACCTACAATGAGCAGTTCTTC
TRBJ1-2 | NA | NA | TRBV19 | CASSHGVNYGYTF | TGTGCCAGTAGCCACGGGGTAAACTATGGCTACACCTTC
TRBJ1-2 | once | NA | TRBV4-2 | CASSQESQGFGGYTF | TGTGCCAGCAGCCAAGAGTCGCAGGGGTTTGGTGGCTACACCTTC
TRBJ1-1 | NA | NA | TRBV12-5 | CASVGEGTEAFF | TGTGCTAGTGTCGGGGAGGGCACTGAAGCTTTCTTT
TRBJ1-1 | NA | NA | TRBV19 | CASSIAAQLANTEAFF | TGTGCCAGTAGTATTGCAGCACAGCTAGCGAACACTGAAGCTTTCTTT
TRBJ2-5 | NA | TRBD2 | TRBV18 | CASSPSGGAETQYF | TGTGCCAGCTCACCCAGCGGGGGGGCAGAGACCCAGTACTTC
TRBJ1-2 | NA | NA | TRBV18 | CASSPTGGDGYTF | TGTGCCAGCTCACCAACCGGAGGGGATGGCTACACCTTC
TRBJ1-1 | NA | TRBD1 | TRBV5-1 | CASSPGTANTEAFF | TGCGCCAGCAGCCCCGGGACAGCCAACACTGAAGCTTTCTTT
TRBJ2-3 | NA | NA | TRBV5-1 | CASSGGAADTQYF | TGCGCCAGCAGCGGGGGGGCCGCAGATACGCAGTATTTT
TRBJ1-2 | NA | TRBD1 | TRBV10-3 | CAIRPSDRVEASYGYTF | TGTGCCATCAGACCCTCCGACAGGGTAGAGGCCTCCTATGGCTACACCTTC
TRBJ2-3 | NA | TRBD1 | TRBV14 | CASSPGTGITDTQYF | TGTGCCAGCAGCCCCGGGACAGGAATCACAGATACGCAGTATTTT
TRBJ2-3 | once | NA | TRBV5-5 | CASSSPLDTQYF | TGTGCCAGCAGCTCCCCCCTCGATACGCAGTATTTT
TRBJ1-2 | NA | TRBD1 | TRBV4-1 | CASSQEGVVWGQTYGYTF | TGCGCCAGCAGCCAAGAGGGGGTGGTTTGGGGACAGACCTATGGCTACACCTTC
TRBJ1-1 | NA | TRBD1 | TRBV9 | CASSLRQGAMNTEAFF | TGTGCCAGCAGCCTAAGACAGGGGGCTATGAACACTGAAGCTTTCTTT